The 6 T cell receptor beta chains listed next were all sequenced from one sample in a study of T cell responses to AZD1222 COVID-19 vaccine. Using immunoSEQ multiplex PCR, the repertoire was profiled, and TCRdb retains in-frame clones only, with some absent. The data hold fewer than 110,000 clones, with over 75% observed a single time. The sample was peripheral blood, taken on day 0 of AZD1222 vaccination. These receptors originate from an adult in good health.

The chain has TRBV6-5 and TRBJ2-7; 8 nucleotides line up with TRBD2. This CDR3 spans 13 amino acids. CDR1 and CDR2 (germline): MNHEY, SVGAGI. V lost 5 bases, J lost 3 bases, and 3 bases stayed unmatched. CDR3 sequence: CASSLREGYEQYF. For the CDR3, the DNA is TGTGCCAGCAGTCTACGGGAGGGCTACGAGCAGTACTTC.

V gene TRBV6-1 combines with J gene TRBJ1-4; no clear D gene. Germline V gene data show CDR1 as MNHNS and CDR2 as SASEGT. The germline V and J ends were trimmed by 3 bases and 0 bases, with 8 bases remaining between them. This CDR3 comprises 15 residues. The CDR3 loop is CASSESGATNEKLFF. In nucleotides, the CDR3 is TGTGCCAGCAGTGAGTCAGGTGCAACTAATGAAAAACTGTTTTTT.

This clone was found once. The CDR3 loop is CASSKPTGATNEKLFF. The CDR3 nucleotides read TGTGCCAGCAGTAAACCAACAGGAGCAACTAATGAAAAACTGTTTTTT. The rearrangement links TRBV6-2 or TRBV6-3 to TRBJ1-4, with TRBD1 as a possible D gene (5 bases). This CDR3 has 16 amino acids. V was cut by 5 bases and J by 0 bases, with 13 bases left in between. CDR1 and CDR2 from the germline V gene are MNHEY and SVGEGT.

This chain connects TRBV9 to TRBJ1-5; no clear D. V lost 0 bases, J lost 4 bases, and 8 bases lay in between. Per germline, CDR1 SGDLS and CDR2 YYNGEE. This CDR3 region has 14 residues. The CDR3 loop reads CASSVVILNQPQHF. The CDR3 nucleotides are TGTGCCAGCAGCGTAGTAATTCTAAATCAGCCCCAGCATTTT.

V and J are TRBV7-8 and TRBJ1-6, with D perhaps matching TRBD1 (5 bases). V dropped 5 bases and J dropped 9 bases, with 20 bases sitting between them. The CDR3 runs 16 residues. The germline CDR1 and CDR2 sequences are SGHVS and FQNEAQ. The DNA of the CDR3 is TGTGCCAGCAGCCTCGCTAGGAAGGGACTAAGTTCACCCCTCCACTTT. Its protein product is CASSLARKGLSSPLHF.

V and J are TRBV9 and TRBJ2-1, with TRBD2 matching 7 bases. The CDR3 runs 16 residues. CDR1 SGDLS and CDR2 YYNGEE come from the germline V gene. V trimming: 2 bases; J trimming: 4 bases; junction bases outside the gene matches: 9. CDR3 in amino acids: CASSVRGDYLYNEQFF. Written as DNA, the CDR3 is TGTGCCAGCAGCGTCCGGGGGGACTACCTATACAATGAGCAGTTCTTC. The full variable domain, in which reference TRBV9 and TRBJ2-1 provide the parts outside the CDR3, is DSGVTQTPKHLITATGQRVTLRCSPRSGDLSVYWYQQSLDQGLQFLIQYYNGEERAKGNILERFSAQQFPDLHSELNLSSLELGDSALYFCASSVRGDYLYNEQFFGPGTRLTVL.